This passage covers 27 T cell receptor beta chains from one sample sequenced in a study of STAT5B mutations in CD4+ large granular lymphocyte leukemia. The method was immunoSEQ multiplex PCR; TCRdb's version includes in-frame clones alone and lacks a portion of them. The sample includes 35,000 or so clones, roughly 71% of them seen just once. Sequenced material: CD4+ T cells from blood buffy coats. These receptor sequences come from a human donor in good health.

In its sample, this clone was seen a few times. The chain links TRBV30 to TRBJ1-5; D is undetermined. The germline gives CDR1 GTSNPN, CDR2 SVGIG (reference sequence). V shed 1 base and J shed 3 bases, with 10 bases lying between them. CDR3 length equals 14 residues. CDR3 amino acids: CAWSDWADNQPQHF. As DNA, the CDR3 is TGTGCCTGGAGTGATTGGGCTGACAATCAGCCCCAGCATTTT.

The chain combines TRBV7-2 with TRBJ2-2; possible D gene TRBD2, 7 bases. The CDR3 has 16 amino acids. V was cut by 5 bases and J by 6 bases, with 19 bases left in between. Per germline, CDR1 SGHTA and CDR2 FQGNSA. The CDR3 DNA follows: TGTGCCAGCAGCCTCCGAGGGGGGGCTTCTTCCGGGGAGCTGTTTTTT. Translation: CASSLRGGASSGELFF.

The V and J genes are TRBV30 and TRBJ2-1, with TRBD1 as a possible D gene (5 bases). Trimming stripped 0 bases from V and 8 bases from J, with 14 bases between. Per the germline V gene, CDR1 is GTSNPN and CDR2 is SVGIG (reference sequence). The CDR3 is made up of 14 amino acids. In nucleotides, the CDR3 is TGTGCCTGGAGTGTTGGGCACCAAGGGGATGAGCAGTTCTTC. It translates to CAWSVGHQGDEQFF.

This clone was counted only a few times. The V gene is TRBV18, the J gene TRBJ2-4; 10 bases match TRBD2. This CDR3 is 15 amino acids long. V lost 6 bases, J lost 10 bases, and 12 bases stayed unmatched. CDR1 KGHSH and CDR2 LQKENI come from the germline V gene. The DNA for the CDR3 is TGTGCCAGCTCGCTTACTAGCGGGGATGATAAGATTCAGTACTTC. Its protein product is CASSLTSGDDKIQYF.

J is TRBJ2-2 and V is TRBV6-1, with D perhaps assigned TRBD1 or TRBD2 (6 bases each). CDR3 length: 14 residues. The V gene's germline CDR1 is MNHNS and CDR2 SASEGT. V dropped 4 bases and J dropped 6 bases, with 12 bases sitting between them. CDR3 sequence: CASSGGALPGELFF. The CDR3 coding sequence is TGTGCCAGCAGTGGGGGGGCCCTCCCCGGGGAGCTGTTTTTT.

This clone was found a few times. The CDR3 is CASSLDQGAGYGYTF. The CDR3 bases are TGTGCCAGCAGCTTAGATCAGGGGGCGGGCTATGGCTACACCTTC. The J gene is TRBJ1-2, the V gene TRBV11-2; the match to TRBD1 covers 8 bases. The J segment lost 4 bases and the V segment lost 0 bases, leaving 4 bases of the junction unmatched. The CDR3 has 15 amino acids. Germline CDR1 SGHAT, CDR2 FQNNGV. The full variable domain, in which reference TRBV11-2 and TRBJ1-2 provide the parts outside the CDR3, is EAGVAQSPRYKIIEKRQSVAFWCNPISGHATLYWYQQILGQGPKLLIQFQNNGVVDDSQLPKDRFSAERLKGVDSTLKIQPAKLEDSAVYLCASSLDQGAGYGYTFGSGTRLTVV.

The rearrangement uses TRBV5-3 and TRBJ1-1; possible D gene TRBD1, 5 bases. TRBV5-3 is annotated as an ORF whose role is uncertain. Trimming left V 3 bases short and J 4 bases short, with 10 bases between. There are 13 residues in the CDR3. The CDR3 protein is CARSCSGGTEAFF. In nucleotides, the CDR3 is TGTGCCAGAAGCTGCTCGGGGGGCACTGAAGCTTTCTTT.

CDR3 sequence (DNA): TGTGCCAGCAGCTTATTGGGCCAAGCTAGCCAAGAGACCCAGTACTTC. Its protein is CASSLLGQASQETQYF. The chain carries TRBV7-2 and TRBJ2-5; the D is unclear. The ends were cut back, 2 bases at V and 1 base at J, with 14 bases in the middle. In germline, CDR1 is SGHTA, CDR2 FQGNSA. CDR3 size: 16 residues.

The chain uses TRBV25-1 and TRBJ1-2, with 9 bases aligning to TRBD1. The CDR3 is 16 residues long. The V and J ends lost 3 bases and 5 bases, in that order; junction bases with no gene match: 10. Per germline, CDR1 MGHDK and CDR2 SYGVNS. The DNA of the CDR3 is TGTGCCAGCAGTGACTCCTCCGGGACAGGGAAATATGGCTACACCTTC. As protein: CASSDSSGTGKYGYTF.

The chain links TRBV18 to TRBJ2-2, with 8 bases matching TRBD2. CDR1 is KGHSH and CDR2 is LQKENI in the germline V gene. The CDR3 has 15 residues. V was pared by 7 bases and J by 0 bases, with 4 bases of the junction left unmatched. The CDR3 DNA is TGTGCCAGCTACGTTAGCGGGGCGAACACCGGGGAGCTGTTTTTT. Amino acid sequence: CASYVSGANTGELFF.

The chain links TRBV27 to TRBJ1-6; 8 positions match TRBD1. The CDR3 sequence is 15 residues long. In germline, CDR1 is MNHEY, CDR2 SMNVEV (reference sequence). Germline trimming cut 3 bases from V and 8 bases from J; bases unmatched to any gene: 6. The CDR3 spells CASSFDGTGYSPLHF. In DNA, the CDR3 is TGTGCCAGCAGTTTCGACGGGACAGGTTATTCACCCCTCCACTTT.

Only a few counts were recorded for this clone. This rearrangement joins TRBV7-9 to TRBJ1-1; no reliable D call. The germline gives CDR1 SEHNR, CDR2 FQNEAQ (reference sequence). This CDR3 is built from 17 residues. The V end lost 4 bases, the J end lost 1 base, and 19 bases lay between the germline ends. The CDR3 coding sequence is TGTGCCAGCAGCTCACTGGGCGGAGTGAGGAAGAACACTGAAGCTTTCTTT. Translating it yields CASSSLGGVRKNTEAFF.

The chain couples TRBV7-6 to TRBJ2-5; 9 nucleotides match TRBD2. Germline CDR1 is SGHVS and CDR2 is FNYEAQ. This CDR3 has 15 amino acids. V dropped 5 bases and J dropped 5; count of bases not matched to a gene: 9. This CDR3 is CASSPSGGFSETQYF. CDR3 nucleotides: TGTGCCAGCAGCCCAAGCGGGGGGTTTTCGGAGACCCAGTACTTC.

This clone came up once. The gene calls are TRBV5-1 and TRBJ1-2; 8 bases are a match to TRBD1. V lost 4 bases to trimming and J lost 4 bases; unmatched junction nucleotides: 9. Germline lookup yields CDR1 SGHRS and CDR2 YFSETQ. The CDR3 runs 15 residues. CDR3 in DNA: TGCGCCAGCAGCAGAGGACAGGGAACGGGCTATGGCTACACCTTC. It translates to CASSRGQGTGYGYTF.

The V and J genes are TRBV7-3 and TRBJ2-2; D unresolved. CDR1 is SGHTA, CDR2 FQGTGA, per germline. This CDR3 has 16 residues. The ends were cut back, 5 bases at V and 4 bases at J, with 17 bases in the middle. In DNA form, the CDR3 reads TGTGCCAGCAGCCAATCCGGCGCCCGAGGCACCGGGGAGCTGTTTTTT. Protein sequence: CASSQSGARGTGELFF. Filled out from reference TRBV7-3 and TRBJ2-2, the complete variable domain reads GAGVSQTPSNKVTEKGKYVELRCDPISGHTALYWYRQSLGQGPEFLIYFQGTGAADDSGLPNDRFFAVRPEGSVSTLKIQRTERGDSAVYLCASSQSGARGTGELFFGEGSRLTVL.

In its sample, this clone was seen a few times. J is TRBJ2-1 and V is TRBV7-2; D is possibly TRBD2 (6 bases). The CDR3 has 14 residues. V was pared by 1 base and J by 8 bases, with 12 bases between. The V gene's germline CDR1 is SGHTA and CDR2 FQGNSA. CDR3 amino acids: CASSLGLASDEQFF. In DNA, the CDR3 is TGTGCCAGCAGCTTAGGGCTAGCGAGCGATGAGCAGTTCTTC.

This chain uses TRBV6-5 with TRBJ2-7; the D gene is possibly TRBD2 (7 bases). The CDR3 is 16 amino acids. V was pared by 0 bases and J by 2 bases, with 14 bases between. Germline V lookup: CDR1 MNHEY, CDR2 SVGAGI. The CDR3 region is CASSYSAGAHPYEQYF. As DNA, the CDR3 is TGTGCCAGCAGTTACTCCGCGGGGGCCCATCCCTACGAGCAGTACTTC.

This clone came up once. This chain connects TRBV18 to TRBJ1-5; unclear D gene. Germline CDR1 is KGHSH and CDR2 is LQKENI. Deletions cut 1 base from V and 3 bases from J, with 10 bases between. There are 15 residues in the CDR3. The CDR3 sequence: CASSPQRVANQPQHF. As DNA, the CDR3 is TGTGCCAGCTCACCACAAAGAGTGGCCAATCAGCCCCAGCATTTT.

The chain employs TRBV4-2 and TRBJ2-5, with 8 bases aligning to TRBD1. Germline V lookup: CDR1 LGHNA, CDR2 YNFKEQ. CDR3 size: 15 residues. V was pared by 4 bases and J by 5 bases, with 9 bases of the junction left unmatched. The CDR3 sequence: CASSRSQGAGETQYF. The CDR3 bases are TGTGCCAGCAGCCGGTCCCAGGGGGCAGGGGAGACCCAGTACTTC.

The V call is TRBV5-1, the J call TRBJ1-3, with D possibly matching TRBD1 (6 bases). In germline, CDR1 is SGHRS, CDR2 YFSETQ. The V gene lost 5 bases and the J gene lost 3 bases, with 18 bases spanning the gap. This CDR3 contains 16 residues. CDR3 amino acids: CASSPSGGLDGNTIYF. The CDR3 DNA reads TGCGCCAGCAGTCCCTCCGGGGGCCTTGATGGAAACACCATATATTTT. The full variable domain, with the rest looked up from reference TRBV5-1 and TRBJ1-3, is KAGVTQTPRYLIKTRGQQVTLSCSPISGHRSVSWYQQTPGQGLQFLFEYFSETQRNKGNFPGRFSGRQFSNSRSEMNVSTLELGDSALYLCASSPSGGLDGNTIYFGEGSWLTVV.

The rearrangement links TRBV5-1 to TRBJ2-5; 8 bases are shared with TRBD1. CDR1 is SGHRS, CDR2 YFSETQ, per germline. This CDR3 comprises 17 residues. V shed 4 bases and J 4 bases; nucleotides not matched to a gene: 15. CDR3 nucleotides: TGCGCCAGCAGCCCGGGAATGGGACAGGATAGTCGAGAGACCCAGTACTTC. Translation: CASSPGMGQDSRETQYF.

The chain is built from TRBV6-5 and TRBJ2-1; TRBD2 matches 7 bases. The CDR3 sequence is 13 residues long. The ends lost 4 bases at V and 9 bases at J; junction bases unmatched: 6. In germline, CDR1 is MNHEY, CDR2 SVGAGI. The CDR3 DNA follows: TGTGCCAGCAGTTCTCGGGGGGAGAGTGAGCAGTTCTTC. It translates to CASSSRGESEQFF.

The rearrangement uses TRBV5-4 and TRBJ1-2; D perhaps matches TRBD1 (6 bases). Trimming stripped 4 bases from V and 4 bases from J, with 17 bases between. Germline CDR1 reads SGHNT; CDR2 reads YYREEE (reference sequence). The CDR3 covers 15 residues. The CDR3 DNA reads TGTGCCAGCAGCAGGACGTCAGGGGCACCCTATGGCTACACCTTC. Protein sequence: CASSRTSGAPYGYTF.

The chain is built from TRBV9 and TRBJ2-3; D perhaps matches TRBD1 (5 bases). Between the trimmed V and J ends, which lost 0 bases and 2 bases, there was a span of 7 bases. CDR3 length equals 14 residues. Germline V gives CDR1 SGDLS, CDR2 YYNGEE. The DNA of the CDR3 is TGTGCCAGCAGCGTAGCCAGGGTCACAGATACGCAGTATTTT. Its translation is CASSVARVTDTQYF.

In nucleotides, the CDR3 is TGTGCCACCAGCAGAGATCGCGGGACAGGAAACACCATATATTTT. Translated, it gives CATSRDRGTGNTIYF. The chain employs TRBV15 and TRBJ1-3; D is possibly TRBD1 (6 bases). The CDR3 has 15 amino acids. The germline V and J ends were trimmed by 0 bases and 4 bases, with 10 bases remaining between them. CDR1 is LNHNV and CDR2 is YYDKDF in the germline V gene (reference sequence).

V is TRBV10-3 and J is TRBJ2-3; maybe TRBD2 (6 bases). Trimming removed 3 bases at V and 0 bases at J, with 10 bases between. The CDR3 spans 15 residues. CDR1 ENHRY and CDR2 SYGVKD come from the germline V gene. The CDR3 region has the DNA TGTGCCATCAGTGAACCCGGGGGAAGCACAGATACGCAGTATTTT. Protein: CAISEPGGSTDTQYF.

V gene TRBV6-1 combines with J gene TRBJ2-3; D might be TRBD2 (6 bases). CDR1 is MNHNS and CDR2 is SASEGT in the germline V gene. V was pared by 4 bases and J by 1 base, with 9 bases between. The CDR3 spans 14 residues. Here the CDR3 reads CASSVERGTDTQYF. The DNA for the CDR3 is TGTGCCAGCAGTGTGGAGCGGGGCACAGATACGCAGTATTTT.